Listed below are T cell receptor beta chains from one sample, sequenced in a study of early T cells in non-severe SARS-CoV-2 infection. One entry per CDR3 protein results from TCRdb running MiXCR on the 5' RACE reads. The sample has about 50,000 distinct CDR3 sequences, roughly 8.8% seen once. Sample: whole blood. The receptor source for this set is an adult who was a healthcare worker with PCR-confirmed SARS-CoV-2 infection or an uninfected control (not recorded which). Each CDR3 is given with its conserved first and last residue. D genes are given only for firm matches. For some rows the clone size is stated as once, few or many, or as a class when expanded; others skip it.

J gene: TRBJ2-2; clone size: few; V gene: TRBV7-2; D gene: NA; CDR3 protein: CASSLMVDTGELFF; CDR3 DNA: TGTGCCAGCAGCTTAATGGTGGACACCGGGGAGCTGTTTTTT
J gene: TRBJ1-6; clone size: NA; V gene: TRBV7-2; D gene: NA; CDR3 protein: CASSRGQPNNSPLHF; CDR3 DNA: TGTGCCAGCAGCCGTGGACAGCCCAATAATTCACCCCTCCACTTT
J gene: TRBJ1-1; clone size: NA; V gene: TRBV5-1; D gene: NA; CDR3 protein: CASSFRGSAEAFF; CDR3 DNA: TGCGCCAGCAGCTTTAGGGGGAGCGCTGAAGCTTTTTTT
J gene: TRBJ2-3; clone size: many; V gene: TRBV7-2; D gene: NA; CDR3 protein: CASSPRTLSLTQYF; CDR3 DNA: TGTGCCAGCAGCCCGAGGACCCTTTCGCTTACGCAGTATTTT
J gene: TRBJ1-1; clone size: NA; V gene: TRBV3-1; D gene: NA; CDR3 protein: CASSQDRGNTEAFF; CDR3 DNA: TGTGCCAGCAGCCAAGACAGGGGTAACACTGAAGCTTTCTTT
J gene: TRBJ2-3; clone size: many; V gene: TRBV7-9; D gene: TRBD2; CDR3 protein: CASSLGSRLARTGVGAQYF; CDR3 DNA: TGTGCCAGCAGCCTCGGTTCTAGACTAGCGCGAACCGGCGTAGGTGCGCAGTATTTT
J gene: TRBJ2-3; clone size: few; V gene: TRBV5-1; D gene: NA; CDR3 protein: CASSRSGGPDTQYF; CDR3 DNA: TGCGCCAGCAGTCGTTCTGGGGGACCAGATACGCAGTATTTT
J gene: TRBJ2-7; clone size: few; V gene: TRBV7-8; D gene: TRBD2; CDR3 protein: CASSSLAGGPSEQYF; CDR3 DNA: TGTGCCAGCAGCTCACTAGCGGGAGGACCGTCCGAGCAGTACTTC
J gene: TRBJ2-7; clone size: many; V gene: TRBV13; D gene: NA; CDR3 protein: CASSPKRAEYEQYF; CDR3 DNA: TGTGCCAGCAGCCCAAAGCGAGCTGAATACGAGCAGTACTTC
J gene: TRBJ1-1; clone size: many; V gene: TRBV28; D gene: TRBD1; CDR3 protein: CASSPRTGLEAFF; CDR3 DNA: TGTGCCAGCAGTCCAAGGACAGGCCTTGAAGCTTTCTTT
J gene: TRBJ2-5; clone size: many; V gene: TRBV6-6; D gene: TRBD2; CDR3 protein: CASRTTSGQETQYF; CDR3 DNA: TGTGCCAGCAGAACGACTAGCGGGCAAGAGACCCAGTACTTC
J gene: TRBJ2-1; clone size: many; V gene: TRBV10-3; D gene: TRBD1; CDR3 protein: CAIKKQGDEQFF; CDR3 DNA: TGTGCCATCAAAAAACAGGGGGACGAGCAGTTCTTC
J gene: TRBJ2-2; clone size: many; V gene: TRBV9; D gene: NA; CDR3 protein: CASSVATGDTGELFF; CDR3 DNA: TGTGCCAGCAGCGTAGCTACGGGGGACACCGGGGAGCTGTTTTTT
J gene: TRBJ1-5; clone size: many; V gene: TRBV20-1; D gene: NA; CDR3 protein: CSARDNQGNQPQHF; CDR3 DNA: TGCAGTGCTAGAGATAATCAGGGCAATCAGCCCCAGCATTTT
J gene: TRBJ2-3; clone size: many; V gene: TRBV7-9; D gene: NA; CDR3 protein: CASSPIDPAEQYF; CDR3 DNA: TGTGCCAGCAGCCCAATTGACCCGGCGGAGCAGTATTTT
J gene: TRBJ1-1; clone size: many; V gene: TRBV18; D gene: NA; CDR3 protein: CASSTQENTEAFF; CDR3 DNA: TGTGCCAGCTCTACCCAGGAGAACACTGAAGCTTTCTTT
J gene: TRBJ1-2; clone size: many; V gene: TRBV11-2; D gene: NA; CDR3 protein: CASRAPGASFYGYTF; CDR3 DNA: TGTGCCAGCAGAGCCCCCGGGGCTTCTTTCTATGGCTACACCTTC
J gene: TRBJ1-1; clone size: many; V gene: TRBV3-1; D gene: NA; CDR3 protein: CASSHLTHPRGEAFF; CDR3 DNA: TGTGCCAGCAGCCATCTAACCCACCCGCGGGGTGAAGCTTTCTTT
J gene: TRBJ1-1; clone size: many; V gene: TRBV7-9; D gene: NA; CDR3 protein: CASSLGHEAFF; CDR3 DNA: TGTGCCAGCAGCCTAGGGCATGAAGCTTTCTTT
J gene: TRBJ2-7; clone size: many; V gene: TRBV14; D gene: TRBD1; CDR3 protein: CASSQDSLTGVGYEQYF; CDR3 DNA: TGTGCCAGCAGCCAAGATTCGCTAACAGGGGTTGGGTACGAGCAGTACTTC
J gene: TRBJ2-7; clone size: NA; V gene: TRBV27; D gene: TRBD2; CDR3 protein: CASSLLAGGRYEQYF; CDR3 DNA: TGTGCCAGCAGTTTACTAGCGGGAGGGAGGTATGAGCAGTACTTC
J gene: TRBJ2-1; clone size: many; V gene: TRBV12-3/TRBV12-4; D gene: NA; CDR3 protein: CASSLLGGTYNEQFF; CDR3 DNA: TGTGCCAGCAGTTTACTTGGCGGGACTTACAATGAGCAGTTCTTC
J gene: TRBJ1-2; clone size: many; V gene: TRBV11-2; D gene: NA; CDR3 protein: CASSLEGMTAAYGYTF; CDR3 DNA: TGTGCCAGCAGCTTAGAGGGCATGACAGCTGCCTATGGCTACACCTTC
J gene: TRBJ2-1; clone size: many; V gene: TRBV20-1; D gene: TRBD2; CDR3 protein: CSAKKGLALADEQFF; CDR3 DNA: TGCAGTGCCAAGAAGGGACTAGCGCTGGCCGATGAGCAGTTCTTC
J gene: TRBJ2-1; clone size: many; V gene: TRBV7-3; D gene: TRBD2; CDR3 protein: CASSLMAGGFNEQFF; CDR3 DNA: TGTGCCAGCAGCTTAATGGCGGGAGGGTTCAATGAGCAGTTCTTC
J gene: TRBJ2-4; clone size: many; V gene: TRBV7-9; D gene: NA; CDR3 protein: CASSLGGAKNIQYF; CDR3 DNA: TGTGCCAGCAGCTTAGGTGGAGCCAAAAACATTCAGTACTTC
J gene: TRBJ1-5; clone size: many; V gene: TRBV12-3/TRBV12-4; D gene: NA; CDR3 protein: CASSLGWGKEPQHF; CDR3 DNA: TGTGCCAGCAGTTTAGGGTGGGGCAAGGAGCCCCAGCATTTT
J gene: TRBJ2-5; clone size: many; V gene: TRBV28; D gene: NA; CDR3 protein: CASSLSSGAQYF; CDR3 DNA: TGTGCCAGCAGTTTAAGTTCGGGAGCCCAGTACTTC
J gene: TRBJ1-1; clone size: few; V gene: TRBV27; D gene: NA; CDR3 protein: CASSLLQGRTEAFF; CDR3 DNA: TGTGCCAGCAGTTTATTGCAGGGGAGGACTGAAGCTTTCTTT
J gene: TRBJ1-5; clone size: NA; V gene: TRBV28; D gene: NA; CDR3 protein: CASSLGGTQHF; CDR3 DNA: TGTGCCAGCAGTTTGGGAGGGACCCAGCATTTT
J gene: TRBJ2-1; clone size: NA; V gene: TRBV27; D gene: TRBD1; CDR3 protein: CASSWDRGRIEQFF; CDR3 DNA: TGTGCCAGCAGTTGGGACAGGGGGCGCATTGAGCAGTTCTTC
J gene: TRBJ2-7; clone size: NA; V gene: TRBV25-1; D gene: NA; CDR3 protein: CASSGGLYEQYF; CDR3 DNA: TGTGCCAGCAGTGGGGGTTTGTACGAGCAGTACTTC
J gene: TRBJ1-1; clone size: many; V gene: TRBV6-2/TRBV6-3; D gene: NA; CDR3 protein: CASSRLSTEAFF; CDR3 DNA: TGTGCCAGCAGTCGACTGAGCACTGAAGCTTTCTTT
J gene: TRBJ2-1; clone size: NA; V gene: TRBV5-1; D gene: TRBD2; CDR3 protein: CASSLVSGGNEQFF; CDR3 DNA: TGCGCCAGCAGCTTGGTTTCGGGAGGCAATGAGCAGTTCTTC
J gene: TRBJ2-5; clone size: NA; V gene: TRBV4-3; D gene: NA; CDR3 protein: CASSPGLQETQYF; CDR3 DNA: TGCGCCAGCAGCCCGGGATTACAAGAGACCCAGTACTTC
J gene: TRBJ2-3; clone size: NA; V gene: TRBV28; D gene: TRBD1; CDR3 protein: CASIAGGPTDTQYF; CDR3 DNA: TGTGCCAGCATCGCAGGGGGCCCCACAGATACGCAGTATTTT
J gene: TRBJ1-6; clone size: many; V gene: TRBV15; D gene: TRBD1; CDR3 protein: CATSRGFGTANSPLHF; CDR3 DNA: TGTGCCACCAGCAGAGGCTTTGGGACAGCAAATTCACCCCTCCACTTT
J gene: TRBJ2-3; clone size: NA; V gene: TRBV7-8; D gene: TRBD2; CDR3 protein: CASSFTTSGSHRDTQYF; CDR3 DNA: TGTGCCAGCAGCTTCACGACTAGCGGGAGTCATCGAGATACGCAGTATTTT
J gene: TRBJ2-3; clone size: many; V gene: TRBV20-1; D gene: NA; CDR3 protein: CSATSPTSHTTDTQYF; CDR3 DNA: TGCAGTGCTACATCACCGACTTCTCATACAACAGATACGCAGTATTTT
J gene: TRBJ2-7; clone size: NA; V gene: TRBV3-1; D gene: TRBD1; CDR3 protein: CASSSDRGYYEQYF; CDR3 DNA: TGTGCCAGCAGCTCGGACAGGGGGTACTACGAGCAGTACTTC
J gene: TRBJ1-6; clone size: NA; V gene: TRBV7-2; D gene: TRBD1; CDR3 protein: CASSQTGGVEPRSPLHF; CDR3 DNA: TGTGCCAGCAGCCAGACAGGGGGCGTAGAACCCAGGTCACCCCTCCACTTT
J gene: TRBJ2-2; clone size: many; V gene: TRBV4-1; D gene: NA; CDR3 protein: CASSPDGQNTGELFF; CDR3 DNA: TGCGCCAGCAGCCCCGATGGGCAGAACACCGGGGAGCTGTTTTTT
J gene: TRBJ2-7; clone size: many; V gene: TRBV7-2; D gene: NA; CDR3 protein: CASSFGRDSYEQYF; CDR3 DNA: TGTGCCAGCAGCTTTGGGCGGGATTCCTACGAGCAGTACTTC
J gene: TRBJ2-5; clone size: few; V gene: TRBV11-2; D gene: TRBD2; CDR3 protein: CASSPGLAAPRETQYF; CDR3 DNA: TGTGCCAGCAGCCCCGGACTAGCGGCCCCCCGAGAGACCCAGTACTTC
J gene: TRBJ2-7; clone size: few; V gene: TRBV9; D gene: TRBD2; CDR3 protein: CASSVATSGRAGEQYF; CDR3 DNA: TGTGCCAGCAGCGTAGCTACTAGCGGGAGGGCCGGAGAGCAGTACTTC
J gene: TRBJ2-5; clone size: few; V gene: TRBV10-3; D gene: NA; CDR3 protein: CAISKSRDLQETQYF; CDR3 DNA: TGTGCCATCAGCAAAAGCCGGGACTTACAAGAGACCCAGTACTTC
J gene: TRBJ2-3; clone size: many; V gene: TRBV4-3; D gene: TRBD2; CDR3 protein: CASSQDWPGGPSDTQYF; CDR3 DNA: TGCGCCAGCAGCCAAGATTGGCCGGGAGGGCCATCGGATACGCAGTATTTT
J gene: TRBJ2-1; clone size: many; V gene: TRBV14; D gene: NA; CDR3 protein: CASSRFGEQFF; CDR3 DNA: TGTGCCAGCAGCCGGTTCGGTGAGCAGTTCTTC
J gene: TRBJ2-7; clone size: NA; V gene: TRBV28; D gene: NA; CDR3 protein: CASSPSWGGQDPYEQYF; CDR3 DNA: TGTGCCAGCAGCCCCTCCTGGGGTGGCCAAGATCCCTACGAGCAGTACTTC
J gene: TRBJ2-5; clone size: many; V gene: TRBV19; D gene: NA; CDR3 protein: CASSLGAAETQYF; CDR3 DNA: TGTGCCAGTAGTCTGGGGGCTGCGGAGACCCAGTACTTC
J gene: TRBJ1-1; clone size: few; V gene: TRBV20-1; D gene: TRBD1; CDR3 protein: CSAEARTGRTEAFF; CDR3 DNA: TGCAGTGCTGAAGCGAGGACAGGGAGGACTGAAGCTTTCTTT
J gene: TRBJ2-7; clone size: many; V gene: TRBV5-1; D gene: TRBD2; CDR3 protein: CASSLELAGVSYEQYF; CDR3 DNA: TGCGCCAGCAGCTTGGAACTAGCGGGAGTTTCCTACGAGCAGTACTTC
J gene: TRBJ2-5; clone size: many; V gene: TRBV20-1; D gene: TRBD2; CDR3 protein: CSARSSGRVETQYF; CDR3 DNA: TGCAGTGCTAGATCTAGCGGGAGAGTGGAGACCCAGTACTTC
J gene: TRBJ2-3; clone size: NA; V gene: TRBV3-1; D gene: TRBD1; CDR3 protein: CASSKRGLDTQYF; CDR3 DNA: TGTGCCAGCAGCAAGAGGGGGCTGGATACGCAGTATTTT
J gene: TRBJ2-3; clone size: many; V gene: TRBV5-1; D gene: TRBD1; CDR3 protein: CASSQGQGVDTQYF; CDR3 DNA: TGCGCCAGCAGCCAAGGACAGGGAGTAGATACGCAGTATTTT
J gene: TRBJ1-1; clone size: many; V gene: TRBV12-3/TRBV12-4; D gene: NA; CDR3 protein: CATPGGGSEGDTEAFF; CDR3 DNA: TGTGCCACCCCTGGGGGGGGCAGCGAGGGGGACACTGAAGCTTTCTTT
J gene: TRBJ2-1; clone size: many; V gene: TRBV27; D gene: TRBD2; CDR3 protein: CASSLSWLAGVEQFF; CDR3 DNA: TGTGCCAGCAGTTTATCTTGGCTAGCGGGAGTTGAGCAGTTCTTC